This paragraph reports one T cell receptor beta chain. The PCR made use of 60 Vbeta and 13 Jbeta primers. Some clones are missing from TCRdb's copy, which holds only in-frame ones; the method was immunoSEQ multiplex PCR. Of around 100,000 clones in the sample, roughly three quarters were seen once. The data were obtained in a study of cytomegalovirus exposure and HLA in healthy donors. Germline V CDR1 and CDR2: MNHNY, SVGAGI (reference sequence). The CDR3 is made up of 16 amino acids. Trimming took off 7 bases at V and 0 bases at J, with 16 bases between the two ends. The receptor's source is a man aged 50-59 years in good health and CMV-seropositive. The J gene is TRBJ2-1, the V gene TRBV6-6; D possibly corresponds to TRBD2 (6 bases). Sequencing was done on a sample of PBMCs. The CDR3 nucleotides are TGTGCCAGCATGCCCTCTAGCGCCTCCTCCTACAATGAGCAGTTCTTC. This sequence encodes CASMPSSASSYNEQFF.